This TCR beta chain was identified during a study of tumor and adjacent non-tumor tissue in lung cancer. About the research overall: The cohort had around twelve adenocarcinoma, a couple of squamous cell and 1 small cell patients.

The template was RNA from unsorted bulk tissue. Three rounds of nested PCR, following a modified ARM-PCR protocol, produced the TCRbeta library. From the multiplex PCR reads, TCRdb called clonotypes with MiXCR, one entry per CDR3 protein. The sample has about 75,000 distinct CDR3 sequences, over 75% seen once; the top ten hold more than 10%. With respect to this clonotype: The germline gene is not matched at one end of the junction; a read error may be the cause.

The CDR3 loop spans 14 amino acids. Germline V gene sequence: CDR1 MGHRA, CDR2 YSYEKL. The chain is built from TRBV4-1 and TRBJ2-3, with TRBD2 identical over 7 bases. The sequenced sample consisted of lung tumor tissue. The TCR originated in a woman between 45 and 60 years old with non-small cell lung cancer. The CDR3 nucleotides read TGCGCCAACAGCCAGAGGGCGGGAGCTGTTACGCAGTATTTT. Amino acid sequence: CANSQRAGAVTQYF.